Reported below is one TCR beta chain. The record originates from a study of control samples from healthy donors and cancer patients. Here immunoSEQ multiplex PCR was the method, and the copy in TCRdb shows in-frame clones only, minus some. The sample shows 170,000 or so clones, more than 85% of them seen only once. The CDR3 consists of 15 residues. Trimming took 5 bases from V and 2 from J; bases not matched to a gene: 7. Germline V gene lookup returns CDR1 SGHRS and CDR2 YFSETQ. The receptor's source is a middle-aged woman in good health. The material sequenced was blood. The chain carries TRBV5-1 and TRBJ2-5, with 9 bases fitting TRBD1. DNA of the CDR3: TGCGCCAGCAGATACGGGACAGGGCAACAAGAGACCCAGTACTTC. Translation: CASRYGTGQQETQYF.